This T cell receptor beta chain derives from a study of regulatory T cells in long-lasting Graves disease. Study information: Positivity for TSH receptor antibodies plus over 5 years of antithyroid drugs meant persistent Graves' disease.

Study observations and caveats: Compared with new cases, persistent Graves' patients showed reduced TCR diversity.

Time point meaning: persistent/refractory GD, antithyroid drugs over 5 years with positive TRAb. RNA extracted from PBMCs served as the sequencing template. According to the study, TCR beta libraries were built with iRepertoire HTBI primers and CDR3-region Arm-PCR. TCRdb reprocessed the multiplex PCR reads with MiXCR, giving one entry per CDR3 protein. Counted here are approximately 500,000 distinct CDR3 sequences, about 22% occurring once; the ten biggest clones make up more than 6%. This clonotype was observed a handful of times. Its antigen remains unidentified. The sequence came from a female donor with Graves disease. The sequenced sample was peripheral blood mononuclear cells (PBMCs), obtained when the disease was refractory, from a patient treated with antithyroid drugs.

CDR3 in amino acids: CASSLSKGGNTIYF. The DNA of the CDR3 is TGTGCCAGCAGTTTAAGTAAAGGGGGAAACACCATATATTTT. The chain carries TRBV28 and TRBJ1-3; no definite D call. The germline V gene has CDR1 MDHEN and CDR2 SYDVKM. V lost 2 bases and J 4 bases, leaving 9 bases between the germline ends. CDR3 length: 14 residues.